This T cell receptor (beta chain) comes out of a study of T-cell memory formation after mild COVID-19. Via MiXCR, TCRdb re-called the 5' RACE reads, giving one row per CDR3 protein. The sample has hundreds of thousands of distinct CDR3 sequences, roughly 18% seen once. The CDR3 runs to 14 residues. V was pared by 5 bases and J by 9 bases, with 9 bases of the junction left unmatched. The germline V gene encodes CDR1 SEHNR and CDR2 FQNEAQ (reference sequence). V gene TRBV7-9 combines with J gene TRBJ2-1, with 8 nucleotides matching TRBD2. Sequencing was performed on PBMCs or a T cell subset sorted from them (not recorded which). This TCR derives from an adult woman who had mild COVID-19 (a few samples of this study predate the infection). Cell type and time point are not known. This CDR3 reads CASSIVRRGVEQFF. In DNA form, the CDR3 reads TGTGCCAGCAGCATCGTACGGCGGGGGGTTGAGCAGTTCTTC.